Following are 32 T cell receptor beta chains from one sample sequenced in a study of T-cell reconstitution after alpha-beta-depleted transplantation in children. Unique molecular identifiers were built into the TCRbeta library. One entry per CDR3 protein, called by TCRdb with MiXCR from the PCR reads. The table shows 220,000 or so distinct CDR3 sequences, with around 7.8% occurring only once. This material consisted of PBMCs, mostly from graft donor cells, taken 180 days after TCRalphabeta/CD19-depleted stem cell transplant. These TCRs come from a male patient younger than 18 who had a stem cell transplant for acute lymphoblastic leukemia, so the T cells may come from the graft donor.

Worth noting for this clonotype: The germline gene is not matched at one end of the junction; a read error may be the cause. The gene calls are TRBV20-1 and TRBJ2-5; TRBD2 matches at 14 bases. The CDR3 extends over 19 amino acids. Per the germline V gene, CDR1 is DFQATT and CDR2 is SNEGSKA (reference sequence). The CDR3 loop reads CCARGTSTSGGAGQETQYF. The CDR3 DNA reads as TGCTGTGCTAGAGGGACCTCGACTAGCGGGGGGGCCGGGCAAGAGACCCAGTACTTC.

This clonotype was detected many times. CDR3 nucleotide sequence: TGCGCCAGCAGCAAGAACACCGGGACTAGCGGGGACTCGGAGCAGTTCTTC. It translates to CASSKNTGTSGDSEQFF. This chain connects TRBV5-1 to TRBJ2-1; TRBD2 agrees at 13 bases. Trimming took 4 bases from V and 10 from J; bases not matched to a gene: 14. CDR1 is SGHRS and CDR2 is YFSETQ in the germline V gene. The CDR3 runs 17 residues.

This clonotype was picked up many times. The chain employs TRBV7-3 and TRBJ2-5; the match to TRBD2 covers 10 bases. The CDR3 extends over 14 amino acids. CDR1 is SGHTA, CDR2 FQGTGA, per germline. J was trimmed by 7 bases and V by 5 bases; bases with no gene match: 7. The CDR3 DNA sequence: TGTGCCAGCAGCCCTACTAGCGGGACAGGGACCCAGTACTTC. This encodes CASSPTSGTGTQYF. The variable domain in full, completed from reference TRBV7-3 and TRBJ2-5, reads GAGVSQTPSNKVTEKGKYVELRCDPISGHTALYWYRQSLGQGPEFLIYFQGTGAADDSGLPNDRFFAVRPEGSVSTLKIQRTERGDSAVYLCASSPTSGTGTQYFGPGTRLLVL.

The chain is built from TRBV7-8 and TRBJ2-7, with D uncertain. Trimming removed 4 bases at V and 2 bases at J, with 12 bases between. Germline-derived CDR1 and CDR2 are SGHVS and FQNEAQ. There are 14 residues in the CDR3. The CDR3 DNA follows: TGTGCCAGCAGCTCCCGCCGGCTTACCTACGAGCAGTACTTC. Translated, it gives CASSSRRLTYEQYF.

The chain uses TRBV5-1 and TRBJ2-1, with D possibly matching TRBD2 (5 bases). The CDR3 has 14 residues. The V and J ends lost 3 bases and 7 bases respectively, with 14 bases between them. Germline V gives CDR1 SGHRS, CDR2 YFSETQ. The CDR3 loop reads CASSYPDSVNEQFF. The CDR3, as DNA: TGCGCCAGCAGCTACCCGGATAGCGTAAATGAGCAGTTCTTC. Complete variable domain (other parts from reference TRBV5-1 and TRBJ2-1): KAGVTQTPRYLIKTRGQQVTLSCSPISGHRSVSWYQQTPGQGLQFLFEYFSETQRNKGNFPGRFSGRQFSNSRSEMNVSTLELGDSALYLCASSYPDSVNEQFFGPGTRLTVL.

This clonotype was detected many times. The chain combines TRBV20-1 with TRBJ1-1; 7 nucleotides align to TRBD1. V lost 5 bases, J lost 4 bases, and 7 bases stayed unmatched. This CDR3 contains 13 residues. Germline V gene sequence: CDR1 DFQATT, CDR2 SNEGSKA (reference sequence). The CDR3 coding sequence is TGCAGTGCTCTAGACAGGGCGGCCACTGAAGCTTTCTTT. Amino acids: CSALDRAATEAFF.

There are many counts of this clonotype. The chain uses TRBV6-1 and TRBJ2-7; maybe TRBD2 (6 bases). The CDR3 extends over 15 amino acids. The V end lost 0 bases, the J end lost 2 bases, and 11 bases lay between the germline ends. Germline V gene lookup returns CDR1 MNHNS and CDR2 SASEGT. The CDR3 DNA follows: TGTGCCAGCAGTGAAGCACGGGGGTCGCCCTACGAGCAGTACTTC. Translated: CASSEARGSPYEQYF.

This clonotype came up many times. The chain uses TRBV5-1 and TRBJ2-5, with D perhaps given as TRBD1 or TRBD2 (6 bases each). The germline CDR1 and CDR2 sequences are SGHRS and YFSETQ. There are 15 residues in the CDR3. The V end was cut by 0 bases, the J end by 1 base, with 10 bases between. CDR3 coding DNA: TGCGCCAGCAGCTTGGGTCGGGGGCCCCAAGAGACCCAGTACTTC. It encodes CASSLGRGPQETQYF.

This clonotype came up many times. The chain links TRBV20-1 to TRBJ2-3; 7 bases map to TRBD1. Germline CDR1 reads DFQATT; CDR2 reads SNEGSKA (reference sequence). This CDR3 contains 13 residues. The V gene end was trimmed by 1 base and the J gene end by 7 bases; junction bases not matched to a gene: 5. The CDR3 is CSARGRGQNTQYF. The CDR3 DNA is TGCAGTGCTAGAGGAAGGGGGCAAAATACGCAGTATTTT.

The chain employs TRBV20-1 and TRBJ2-5, with 7 bases matching TRBD1. CDR3 length: 11 residues. Trimming took 5 bases from V and 14 from J; bases not matched to a gene: 11. CDR1 is DFQATT, CDR2 SNEGSKA, per germline (reference sequence). The chain's CDR3 is CSAGGPGQTYF. The CDR3 nucleotides are TGCAGTGCTGGTGGGCCGGGACAGACTTACTTC.

The chain is built from TRBV5-1 and TRBJ1-1, with D possibly being TRBD1 (5 bases). V dropped 4 bases and J dropped 0 bases, with 13 bases sitting between them. Looked up from germline, CDR1 is SGHRS and CDR2 is YFSETQ. CDR3 size: 15 residues. Here the CDR3 DNA reads TGCGCCAGCAGCACTGGGGGGGGATTGAACACTGAAGCTTTCTTT. This codes for CASSTGGGLNTEAFF.

This clonotype was seen at least ten times. The chain combines TRBV6-5 with TRBJ1-6; unclear D gene. The CDR3 contains 16 residues. CDR1 is MNHEY and CDR2 is SVGAGI in the germline V gene. V was cut by 0 bases and J by 7 bases, with 13 bases left in between. CDR3 bases: TGTGCCAGCAGTTACTCGAACCGGGAGTTAAATTCACCCCTCCACTTT. This gives the protein CASSYSNRELNSPLHF.

In its sample, this clonotype was seen many times. This chain connects TRBV11-2 to TRBJ1-1; no definite D call. Trimming took off 5 bases at V and 8 bases at J, with 15 bases between the two ends. CDR3 size: 13 residues. The germline gives CDR1 SGHAT, CDR2 FQNNGV. In nucleotides, the CDR3 is TGTGCCAGCAGCCCAGGAGCGGAACAGGAAGCTTTCTTT. Amino acids: CASSPGAEQEAFF.

This clonotype was detected many times. The CDR3 DNA reads as TGTGCCAGCAGCGTAGAAGGGGGGCCTGTGAACACTGAAGCTTTCTTT. Its protein is CASSVEGGPVNTEAFF. The V call is TRBV9, the J call TRBJ1-1; D may be TRBD1 (6 bases). The CDR3 has 16 residues. The germline V gene encodes CDR1 SGDLS and CDR2 YYNGEE. V was shortened by 0 bases and J by 0 bases, with 12 bases between the two germline ends.

This clonotype was counted many times. The J gene is TRBJ2-3, the V gene TRBV7-6; TRBD1 matches 9 bases. This CDR3 contains 16 residues. The ends lost 5 bases at V and 4 bases at J; junction bases unmatched: 10. The germline V gene encodes CDR1 SGHVS and CDR2 FNYEAQ. CDR3 region: CASSPVPGQGSDTQYF. In nucleotides, the CDR3 is TGTGCCAGCAGCCCGGTACCGGGACAGGGATCAGATACGCAGTATTTT.

This clonotype was seen ten or more times. V gene TRBV6-2 or TRBV6-3 combines with J gene TRBJ2-7, with 13 bases lining up with TRBD2. The trim removed 5 bases at V and 3 bases at J, leaving 4 bases unmatched. This CDR3 contains 15 residues. In germline, CDR1 is MNHEY, CDR2 SVGEGT. The CDR3 bases are TGTGCCAGCAGTCGGGGACTAGCGGGGCACTACGAGCAGTACTTC. Protein sequence: CASSRGLAGHYEQYF.

This clonotype has at least ten counts. The chain carries TRBV20-1 and TRBJ1-1; D is perhaps TRBD1 (6 bases). V dropped 4 bases and J dropped 4 bases, with 10 bases sitting between them. Germline loops: CDR1 DFQATT, CDR2 SNEGSKA (reference sequence). The CDR3 is 12 amino acids. CDR3 loop: CSAIEGGTEAFF. For the CDR3, the DNA is TGCAGTGCTATAGAGGGGGGCACTGAAGCTTTCTTT.

This clonotype showed up many times. CDR3 in amino acids: CASSQATGVAGGDEQYF. The DNA of the CDR3 is TGTGCCAGCAGCCAAGCAACGGGGGTGGCGGGGGGGGACGAGCAGTACTTC. The rearrangement uses TRBV4-2 and TRBJ2-7; 9 bases match TRBD2. This CDR3 contains 17 residues. Germline CDR1 LGHNA, CDR2 YNFKEQ. V gave up 1 base and J gave up 5 bases; unmatched junction bases: 12.

At least ten counts were recorded for this clonotype. V gene TRBV20-1 combines with J gene TRBJ2-5; TRBD2 aligns across 10 bases. The junction had 6 bases not matched to a gene; V was cut back by 0 bases and J by 5 bases. The CDR3 contains 15 residues. Germline CDR1 is DFQATT and CDR2 is SNEGSKA (reference sequence). The DNA for the CDR3 is TGCAGTGCTAGAGATAATACTAGCGGGAAGGAGACCCAGTACTTC. Encoded protein: CSARDNTSGKETQYF.

This clonotype was counted at least ten times. This sequence joins TRBV11-2 and TRBJ2-4; 8 bases fit TRBD1. Unmatched junction bases numbered 13, after V lost 3 bases and J lost 0 bases. CDR3 length: 19 residues. Germline-derived CDR1 and CDR2 are SGHAT and FQNNGV. CDR3 amino acids: CASSFGGPDRGSAKNIQYF. Here the CDR3 DNA reads TGTGCCAGCAGCTTTGGGGGGCCCGACAGGGGTTCAGCCAAAAACATTCAGTACTTC.

This clonotype was found a few times. J is TRBJ2-1 and V is TRBV6-2 or TRBV6-3; no reliable D call. Germline CDR1 and CDR2: MNHEY and SVGEGT. V was cut by 5 bases and J by 6 bases, with 11 bases left in between. The CDR3 loop spans 13 amino acids. CDR3 loop: CASSPPFINEQFF. DNA of the CDR3: TGTGCCAGCAGTCCCCCATTTATCAATGAGCAGTTCTTC.

A few counts support this clonotype. The chain joins TRBV19 to TRBJ2-1, with TRBD1 identical over 7 bases. This CDR3 spans 15 amino acids. V trimming: 2 bases; J trimming: 3 bases; junction bases outside the gene matches: 4. Germline loops: CDR1 LNHDA, CDR2 SQIVND (reference sequence). CDR3 coding DNA: TGTGCCAGTAGTATAAGGAGACAGGGCTACAATGAGCAGTTCTTC. Protein sequence: CASSIRRQGYNEQFF. Looking up the rest from reference TRBV19 and TRBJ2-1 gives the full variable domain: DGGITQSPKYLFRKEGQNVTLSCEQNLNHDAMYWYRQDPGQGLRLIYYSQIVNDFQKGDIAEGYSVSREKKESFPLTVTSAQKNPTAFYLCASSIRRQGYNEQFFGPGTRLTVL.

The sample holds many counts of this clonotype. The chain couples TRBV7-9 to TRBJ2-1; 13 positions match TRBD2. Looked up from germline, CDR1 is SEHNR and CDR2 is FQNEAQ (reference sequence). J gave up 4 bases and V 6 bases, and 9 bases lay outside the gene matches. CDR3 length: 17 amino acids. CDR3 DNA sequence: TGTGCCAGCAGATCAGGCGTACTAGCGGGAGGGTACAATGAGCAGTTCTTC. Translation: CASRSGVLAGGYNEQFF.

This clonotype was found a few times. V is TRBV15 and J is TRBJ2-1; TRBD2 is a possible D gene (5 bases). Per germline, CDR1 LNHNV and CDR2 YYDKDF (reference sequence). This CDR3 is built from 15 residues. Trimming left V 1 base short and J 1 base short, with 8 bases between. The CDR3 sequence is CATSRGGNSYNEQFF. CDR3 bases: TGTGCCACCAGCAGAGGAGGGAATTCCTACAATGAGCAGTTCTTC.

This clonotype was counted ten times or more. CDR3 protein: CATSRDRRTDTQYF. CDR3 nucleotide sequence: TGTGCCACCTCCCGGGACAGGCGAACAGATACGCAGTATTTT. The rearrangement links TRBV28 to TRBJ2-3; the match to TRBD1 covers 8 bases. With 10 bases clipped from V and 3 bases from J, the junction kept 9 bases outside the gene matches. This CDR3 comprises 14 residues. Germline V gene data show CDR1 as MDHEN and CDR2 as SYDVKM.

This clonotype showed up many times. V usage is TRBV5-1 and J usage is TRBJ2-7; D may be TRBD1 or TRBD2 (5 bases each). Germline assignment: CDR1 SGHRS and CDR2 YFSETQ. The length of the CDR3 is 15 residues. V gave up 4 bases and J gave up 0 bases, with 14 bases separating them. The CDR3 coding sequence is TGCGCCAGCAGCCCCAGGGCGGGTAGCTCCTACGAGCAGTACTTC. The encoded protein is CASSPRAGSSYEQYF.

There are many counts of this clonotype. V and J are TRBV5-1 and TRBJ2-7, with D perhaps matching TRBD2 (5 bases). CDR1 SGHRS and CDR2 YFSETQ come from the germline V gene. The CDR3 spans 15 residues. V lost 3 bases to trimming and J lost 2 bases, with 15 bases between them. In DNA form, the CDR3 reads TGCGCCAGCAGCTACCCCAGCGGACTCCCCTACGAGCAGTACTTC. It encodes CASSYPSGLPYEQYF.

The chain is built from TRBV19 and TRBJ2-7; maybe TRBD2 (6 bases). CDR1 and CDR2 (germline): LNHDA, SQIVND (reference sequence). V was pared by 5 bases and J by 0 bases, with 11 bases between. The CDR3 has 14 amino acids. The CDR3 region has the DNA TGTGCCAGTAGTGCGGGATTTAGCTCCTACGAGCAGTACTTC. This codes for CASSAGFSSYEQYF.

This clonotype has a single count. A read error is possible here, since a much larger clone lies one base away. The chain is built from TRBV25-1 and TRBJ2-7; D gene uncertain. Germline V gene sequence: CDR1 MGHDK, CDR2 SYGVNS. This CDR3 has 13 amino acids. Trimming shortened V by 8 bases and J by 7 bases, and 18 bases separated the two germline ends. The CDR3 DNA sequence: TGTGCCAGCGGGTCCGCCCTCTTCGGGGAGCAGTACTTC. Encoded protein: CASGSALFGEQYF.

This clonotype was detected ten times or more. V gene TRBV7-9 combines with J gene TRBJ2-2, with TRBD1 as a possible D gene (5 bases). Trimming cost V 11 bases and J 4 bases, with 20 bases left between them. This CDR3 comprises 15 residues. Germline-derived CDR1 and CDR2 are SEHNR and FQNEAQ (reference sequence). CDR3: CAPGRGREGTGELFF. Written as DNA, the CDR3 is TGTGCCCCCGGCAGAGGCAGGGAAGGCACCGGGGAGCTGTTTTTT.

V is TRBV5-6 and J is TRBJ2-3, with D tentatively TRBD1 or TRBD2 (6 bases each). The CDR3 has 17 amino acids. Germline values: CDR1 SGHDT, CDR2 YYEEEE. Trimming shortened V by 6 bases and J by 9 bases, and 29 bases separated the two germline ends. Written as DNA, the CDR3 is TGTGCCAGCAACCCGCAGGTGGGGGCCGCCGGGGGAGCGACGCAGTATTTT. It specifies CASNPQVGAAGGATQYF.

This clonotype was found many times. This chain uses TRBV27 with TRBJ2-7, with D possibly being TRBD1 or TRBD2 (5 bases each). CDR3 length: 14 amino acids. Germline CDR1 and CDR2: MNHEY and SMNVEV (reference sequence). The V gene lost 4 bases and the J gene lost 7 bases, with 17 bases spanning the gap. CDR3 in amino acids: CASSSTTWGREQYF. The CDR3 nucleotides are TGTGCCAGCAGTTCAACCACTTGGGGACGGGAGCAGTACTTC.